Below, one T cell receptor (beta chain) is given with its context. Its matching antigen is unknown. Profiling relied on immunoSEQ multiplex PCR, and the TCRdb table lists in-frame clones only, not all of them. The table records some 70,000 clones, roughly four fifths of them present only once. The germline V and J ends were trimmed by 6 bases and 0 bases, with 12 bases remaining between them. This CDR3 spans 14 amino acids. Per germline, CDR1 MGHDK and CDR2 SYGVNS. The data originate from a study of OX40 agonist ivuxolimab in advanced cancers. The investigators sampled blood at baseline, at cycle 4 day 1, and at cycle 7 day 1. Regarding the study as a whole: Averaged across samples, CD8+ T cells carried more expanded clones than CD4+ did.

The J gene is TRBJ2-7, the V gene TRBV25-1; maybe TRBD1 (6 bases). The source is an adult with an advanced solid tumor such as melanoma, head and neck, liver or kidney cancer. The sequences come from CD4+ or CD8+ T cells sorted from blood, collected in a trial of the OX40 agonist ivuxolimab. CDR3 residues: CASSPTGFSYEQYF. Here the CDR3 DNA reads TGTGCCAGCAGCCCCACAGGGTTCTCCTACGAGCAGTACTTC.